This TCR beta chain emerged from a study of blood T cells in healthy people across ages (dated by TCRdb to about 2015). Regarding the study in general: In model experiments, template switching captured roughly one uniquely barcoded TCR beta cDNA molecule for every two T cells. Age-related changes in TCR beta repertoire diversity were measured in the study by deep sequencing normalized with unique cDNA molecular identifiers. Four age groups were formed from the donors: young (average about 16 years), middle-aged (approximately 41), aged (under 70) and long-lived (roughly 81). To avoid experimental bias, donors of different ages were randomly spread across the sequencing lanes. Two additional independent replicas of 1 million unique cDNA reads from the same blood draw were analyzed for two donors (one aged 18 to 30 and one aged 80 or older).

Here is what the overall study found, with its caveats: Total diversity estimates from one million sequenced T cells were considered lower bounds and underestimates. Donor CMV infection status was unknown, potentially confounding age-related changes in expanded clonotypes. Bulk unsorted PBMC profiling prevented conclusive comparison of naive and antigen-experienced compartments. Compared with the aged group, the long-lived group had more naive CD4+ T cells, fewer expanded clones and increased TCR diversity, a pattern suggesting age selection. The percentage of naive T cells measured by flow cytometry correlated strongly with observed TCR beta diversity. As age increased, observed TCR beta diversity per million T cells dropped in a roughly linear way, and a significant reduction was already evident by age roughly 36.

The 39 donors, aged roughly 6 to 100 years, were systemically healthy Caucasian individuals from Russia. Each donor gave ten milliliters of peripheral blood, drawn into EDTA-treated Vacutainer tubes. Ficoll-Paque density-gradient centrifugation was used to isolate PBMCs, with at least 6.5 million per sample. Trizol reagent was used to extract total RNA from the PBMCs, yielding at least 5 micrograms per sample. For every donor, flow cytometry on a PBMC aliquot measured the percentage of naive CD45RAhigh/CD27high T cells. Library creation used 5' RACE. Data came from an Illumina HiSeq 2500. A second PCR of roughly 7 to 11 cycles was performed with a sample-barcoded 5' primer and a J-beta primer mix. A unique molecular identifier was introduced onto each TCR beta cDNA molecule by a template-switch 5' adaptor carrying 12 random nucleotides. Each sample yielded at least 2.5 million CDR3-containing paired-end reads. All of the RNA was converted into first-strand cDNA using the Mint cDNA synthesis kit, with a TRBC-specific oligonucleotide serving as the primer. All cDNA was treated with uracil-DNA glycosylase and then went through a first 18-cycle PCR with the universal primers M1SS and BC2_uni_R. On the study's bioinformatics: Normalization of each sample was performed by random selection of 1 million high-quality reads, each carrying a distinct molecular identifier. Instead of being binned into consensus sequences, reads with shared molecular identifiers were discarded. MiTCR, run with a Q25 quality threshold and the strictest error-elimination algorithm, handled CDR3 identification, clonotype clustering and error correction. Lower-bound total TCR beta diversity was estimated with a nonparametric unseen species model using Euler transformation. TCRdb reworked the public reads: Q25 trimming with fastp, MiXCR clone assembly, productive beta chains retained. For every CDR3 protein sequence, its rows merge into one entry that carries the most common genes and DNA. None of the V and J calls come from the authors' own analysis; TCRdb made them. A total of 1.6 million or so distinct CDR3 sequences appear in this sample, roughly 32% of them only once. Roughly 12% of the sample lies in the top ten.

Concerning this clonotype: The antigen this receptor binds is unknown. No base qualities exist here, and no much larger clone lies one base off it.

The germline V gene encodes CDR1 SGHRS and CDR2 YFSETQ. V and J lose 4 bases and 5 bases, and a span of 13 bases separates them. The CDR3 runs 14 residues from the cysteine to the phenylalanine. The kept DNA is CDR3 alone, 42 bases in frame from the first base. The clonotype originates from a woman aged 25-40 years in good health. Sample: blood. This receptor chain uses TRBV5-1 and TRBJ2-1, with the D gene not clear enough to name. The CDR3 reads CASSPTDGDNEQFF. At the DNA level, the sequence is TGCGCCAGCAGCCCGACCGATGGGGACAATGAGCAGTTCTTC.